One sample yielded the 30 T cell receptor beta chains listed below, sequenced in a study of blood T cell repertoires in COVID-19. Sequencing was performed with immunoSEQ multiplex PCR; in TCRdb, only in-frame clones are kept and a portion is missing. The repertoire holds about 250,000 clones, roughly 84% seen once, with 0.87% in the top ten. Source material: peripheral blood. The receptor set was obtained from a human donor with COVID-19, enrolled during active disease. The donor label of this sample is uncertain.

This sequence joins TRBV27 and TRBJ2-3; 9 bases agree with TRBD1. V lost 0 bases, J lost 3 bases, and 1 base stayed unmatched. The CDR3 is 15 residues long. The germline V gene encodes CDR1 MNHEY and CDR2 SMNVEV (reference sequence). CDR3 protein: CASSLSGTGTDTQYF. The CDR3 DNA is TGTGCCAGCAGTTTATCGGGGACAGGGACAGATACGCAGTATTTT.

This clone was observed a single time. This rearrangement joins TRBV4-3 to TRBJ1-2, with D possibly being TRBD1 (5 bases). V was pared by 5 bases and J by 0 bases, with 19 bases between. This CDR3 has 17 amino acids. Looked up from germline, CDR1 is LGHNA and CDR2 is YSLEER. CDR3 region: CASSSAWRGPANYGYTF. CDR3 DNA sequence: TGCGCCAGCAGCTCTGCCTGGAGGGGCCCGGCTAACTATGGCTACACCTTC.

This clone was seen a handful of times. V and J are TRBV7-2 and TRBJ1-2; weak D call: TRBD1 (5 bases). This CDR3 is built from 15 residues. CDR1 is SGHTA and CDR2 is FQGNSA in the germline V gene. V was cut by 1 base and J by 0 bases, with 9 bases left in between. CDR3 DNA: TGTGCCAGCAGCTTAGAATGGACATCTAACTATGGCTACACCTTC. Amino acids: CASSLEWTSNYGYTF.

The V and J genes are TRBV19 and TRBJ1-1; 9 nucleotides match TRBD1. J gave up 6 bases and V 9 bases, and 8 bases lay outside the gene matches. There are 13 residues in the CDR3. Germline loops: CDR1 LNHDA, CDR2 SQIVND (reference sequence). This CDR3 is CASLTGGKAEAFF. The CDR3 DNA reads as TGTGCCAGCTTAACAGGGGGCAAGGCTGAAGCTTTCTTT. The full variable domain, in which reference TRBV19 and TRBJ1-1 provide the parts outside the CDR3, is DGGITQSPKYLFRKEGQNVTLSCEQNLNHDAMYWYRQDPGQGLRLIYYSQIVNDFQKGDIAEGYSVSREKKESFPLTVTSAQKNPTAFYLCASLTGGKAEAFFGQGTRLTVV.

This rearrangement joins TRBV28 to TRBJ1-6; maybe TRBD1 (5 bases). The CDR3 covers 14 residues. V was cut by 6 bases and J by 7 bases, with 13 bases left in between. Germline V gives CDR1 MDHEN, CDR2 SYDVKM. In nucleotides, the CDR3 is TGTGCCAGCAGAAACACAGGCTCGAATTCACCCCTCCACTTT. Amino acid sequence: CASRNTGSNSPLHF.

This chain joins TRBV6-1 and TRBJ1-2, with D hard to call. The germline V and J ends were trimmed by 0 bases and 3 bases, with 5 bases remaining between them. Germline loops: CDR1 MNHNS, CDR2 SASEGT. The CDR3 sequence is 13 residues long. CDR3: CASSEAYHYGYTF. The DNA of the CDR3 is TGTGCCAGCAGTGAAGCCTATCACTATGGCTACACCTTC.

The CDR3 here is CASKLAGTYEQYF. Written as DNA, the CDR3 is TGCGCCAGTAAACTAGCGGGGACCTACGAGCAGTACTTC. The gene calls are TRBV5-1 and TRBJ2-7; TRBD2 agrees at 10 bases. The ends lost 8 bases at V and 2 bases at J; junction bases unmatched: 4. Germline CDR1 is SGHRS and CDR2 is YFSETQ. This CDR3 is 13 amino acids long.

V usage is TRBV9 and J usage is TRBJ2-3, with 9 bases aligning to TRBD2. The germline V gene encodes CDR1 SGDLS and CDR2 YYNGEE. Trimming took 3 bases from V and 4 from J; bases not matched to a gene: 9. The CDR3 length is 16 residues. The CDR3 region has the DNA TGTGCCAGCAGCGGGACCGGGACTAGCAGGGCAGATACGCAGTATTTT. It translates to CASSGTGTSRADTQYF.

The chain combines TRBV6-6 with TRBJ2-3, with 9 bases aligning to TRBD2. The CDR3 is made up of 13 amino acids. J was trimmed by 5 bases and V by 4 bases; bases with no gene match: 1. The V gene's germline CDR1 is MNHNY and CDR2 SVGAGI (reference sequence). The DNA for the CDR3 is TGTGCCAGCAGTTCACTAGCGGGAGATACGCAGTATTTT. This encodes CASSSLAGDTQYF.

The V and J genes are TRBV7-3 and TRBJ2-1; 13 bases agree with TRBD2. This CDR3 has 17 residues. The germline gives CDR1 SGHTA, CDR2 FQGTGA. Losses at the gene ends were 6 bases for V and 0 bases for J; bases not matched to a gene: 5. CDR3 in amino acids: CASRGLAGTSSYNEQFF. CDR3 nucleotides: TGTGCCAGCAGGGGACTAGCGGGGACCAGCTCCTACAATGAGCAGTTCTTC.

The V gene is TRBV6-6, the J gene TRBJ2-2, with TRBD2 matching 10 bases. V gave up 4 bases and J gave up 3 bases; unmatched junction bases: 2. Germline V CDR1 and CDR2: MNHNY, SVGAGI (reference sequence). This CDR3 contains 15 residues. The CDR3 protein is CASSSLAGDTGELFF. Written as DNA, the CDR3 is TGTGCCAGCAGTTCGCTAGCGGGAGACACCGGGGAGCTGTTTTTT.

The CDR3 DNA reads as TGTGCCAGCAGCCCACAGGGGGCCGCAGATACGCAGTATTTT. It is translated as CASSPQGAADTQYF. The rearrangement joins TRBV7-3 to TRBJ2-3; the match to TRBD1 covers 9 bases. Germline V gene lookup returns CDR1 SGHTA and CDR2 FQGTGA. The CDR3 is 14 residues long. Losses at the gene ends were 5 bases for V and 4 bases for J; bases not matched to a gene: 4.

A note on this clone: Since the CDR3 does not end with the conserved phenylalanine or tryptophan, this likely comes from a read error. The gene calls are TRBV28 and TRBJ1-1; 10 bases line up with TRBD1. J lost 6 bases, V lost 4 bases, and 8 bases had no gene match. The germline CDR1 and CDR2 sequences are MDHEN and SYDVKM. The CDR3 extends over 15 amino acids. CDR3 sequence reads: CASSSLRDRGAEAFL. CDR3 sequence (DNA): TGTGCCAGCAGTTCCCTCCGGGACAGGGGCGCTGAAGCTTTCCTT.

The V gene is TRBV7-8, the J gene TRBJ1-5; 9 bases are a match to TRBD1. Per the germline V gene, CDR1 is SGHVS and CDR2 is FQNEAQ. V gave up 1 base and J gave up 3 bases; unmatched junction bases: 1. This CDR3 is 15 amino acids long. The CDR3 here is CASSLGDRDNQPQHF. The CDR3 nucleotides read TGTGCCAGCAGCTTAGGGGACAGGGACAATCAGCCCCAGCATTTT.

In DNA form, the CDR3 reads TGTGCCAGCACTCCGAGGGAGCGTCCTGGGGCCAACGTCCTGACTTTC. The encoded protein is CASTPRERPGANVLTF. This chain links TRBV7-9 with TRBJ2-6; TRBD2 might be the D (5 bases). Germline V lookup: CDR1 SEHNR, CDR2 FQNEAQ (reference sequence). The V and J ends lost 7 bases and 2 bases respectively, with 15 bases between them. The CDR3 extends over 16 amino acids. Full variable domain (missing parts from reference TRBV7-9 and TRBJ2-6): DTGVSQNPRHKITKRGQNVTFRCDPISEHNRLYWYRQTLGQGPEFLTYFQNEAQLEKSRLLSDRFSAERPKGSFSTLEIQRTEQGDSAMYLCASTPRERPGANVLTFGAGSRLTVL.

The CDR3 DNA follows: TGTGCCAGCACTCCCGCGGGGCTCCCGGTTCACACCTTC. Its protein product is CASTPAGLPVHTF. The chain carries TRBV28 and TRBJ1-2, with TRBD1 as a possible D gene (5 bases). Trimming shortened V by 7 bases and J by 12 bases, and 21 bases separated the two germline ends. The CDR3 is 13 residues long. Germline V gene data show CDR1 as MDHEN and CDR2 as SYDVKM.

V usage is TRBV2 and J usage is TRBJ1-5; a possible D gene is TRBD1 (5 bases). The CDR3 has 13 amino acids. V gave up 7 bases and J gave up 0 bases, with 7 bases separating them. Germline V gives CDR1 SNHLY, CDR2 FYNNEI. CDR3 sequence: CASNRNSNQPQHF. In DNA, the CDR3 is TGTGCCAGCAACAGGAATAGCAATCAGCCCCAGCATTTT. Filled out from reference TRBV2 and TRBJ1-5, the complete variable domain reads EPEVTQTPSHQVTQMGQEVILRCVPISNHLYFYWYRQILGQKVEFLVSFYNNEISEKSEIFDDQFSVERPDGSNFTLKIRSTKLEDSAMYFCASNRNSNQPQHFGDGTRLSIL.

This sequence joins TRBV11-3 and TRBJ2-1; 14 bases align to TRBD2. The CDR3 contains 15 residues. Germline V gene data show CDR1 as SGHNT and CDR2 as YENEEA. The trim removed 3 bases at V and 10 bases at J, leaving 5 bases unmatched. CDR3 nucleotides: TGTGCCAGCAGCTTGGGACTAGCGGGAGCAGAAGAGCAGTTCTTC. Amino acid sequence: CASSLGLAGAEEQFF.

The chain uses TRBV19 and TRBJ1-4, with D perhaps matching TRBD1 (6 bases). Germline assignment: CDR1 LNHDA and CDR2 SQIVND (reference sequence). The CDR3 is made up of 14 amino acids. Trimming took off 7 bases at V and 8 bases at J, with 17 bases between the two ends. For the CDR3, the DNA is TGTGCCAGTACGTCCGGACAGTCTAGGGAAAAACTGTTTTTT. Translation: CASTSGQSREKLFF. Together with reference TRBV19 and TRBJ1-4, the CDR3 gives the full variable domain: DGGITQSPKYLFRKEGQNVTLSCEQNLNHDAMYWYRQDPGQGLRLIYYSQIVNDFQKGDIAEGYSVSREKKESFPLTVTSAQKNPTAFYLCASTSGQSREKLFFGSGTQLSVL.

The gene calls are TRBV6-5 and TRBJ2-1; TRBD2 matches 9 bases. The CDR3 is 15 residues long. Per germline, CDR1 MNHEY and CDR2 SVGAGI. The ends lost 6 bases at V and 4 bases at J; junction bases unmatched: 7. CDR3 protein: CASSRGLAEYNEQFF. The CDR3 coding sequence is TGTGCCAGCAGCCGGGGACTAGCTGAATACAATGAGCAGTTCTTC.

This chain connects TRBV11-3 to TRBJ2-2; the match to TRBD2 covers 9 bases. This CDR3 has 15 amino acids. Germline assignment: CDR1 SGHNT and CDR2 YENEEA. Germline trimming cut 3 bases from V and 6 bases from J; bases unmatched to any gene: 5. The CDR3 DNA sequence: TGTGCCAGCAGCTTGGCGGGAGGGCCTGCCGGGGAGCTGTTTTTT. This gives the protein CASSLAGGPAGELFF.

J is TRBJ1-1 and V is TRBV28; 7 nucleotides agree with TRBD1. Trimming cost V 3 bases and J 5 bases; bases outside gene matches: 6. The CDR3 runs 14 residues. Germline CDR1 MDHEN, CDR2 SYDVKM. CDR3 amino acids: CASSLDRRRTEAFF. The CDR3, as DNA: TGTGCCAGCAGTTTGGACAGGCGGCGGACTGAAGCTTTCTTT.

V is TRBV29-1 and J is TRBJ1-2; the D is unclear. The CDR3 runs to 12 residues. Trimming cost V 4 bases and J 0 bases, with 6 bases left between them. The germline gives CDR1 SQVTM, CDR2 ANQGSEA. The CDR3 bases are TGCAGCGTTGCGCGGGCTAACTATGGCTACACCTTC. Residues: CSVARANYGYTF.

The chain couples TRBV11-2 to TRBJ1-1; D not certain. CDR3 length: 13 amino acids. The ends were cut back, 5 bases at V and 0 bases at J, with 7 bases in the middle. Germline CDR1 is SGHAT and CDR2 is FQNNGV. CDR3 in amino acids: CASSPVLNTEAFF. The CDR3 nucleotides are TGTGCCAGCAGCCCAGTCCTGAACACTGAAGCTTTCTTT.

The chain is built from TRBV2 and TRBJ1-5, with no clear D. The CDR3 has 13 residues. Germline V CDR1 and CDR2: SNHLY, FYNNEI. The V and J ends lost 6 bases and 4 bases respectively, with 10 bases between them. The CDR3 region has the DNA TGTGCCAGCAGGGAGTTAGAAAATCAGCCCCAGCATTTT. Translation gives CASRELENQPQHF.

The chain couples TRBV7-2 to TRBJ2-1; no clear D. Trimming removed 4 bases at V and 4 bases at J, with 11 bases between. Germline-derived CDR1 and CDR2 are SGHTA and FQGNSA. There are 14 residues in the CDR3. The CDR3 bases are TGTGCCAGCAGCTCACCCGGTCTTTACAATGAGCAGTTCTTC. Protein product: CASSSPGLYNEQFF.

The chain carries TRBV29-1 and TRBJ1-6; the D gene is possibly TRBD1 (6 bases). The V and J ends lost 6 bases and 7 bases respectively, with 10 bases between them. Looked up from germline, CDR1 is SQVTM and CDR2 is ANQGSEA. CDR3 length equals 12 residues. CDR3 sequence: CSVGAGNSPLHF. The CDR3 DNA follows: TGCAGCGTGGGGGCAGGGAATTCACCCCTCCACTTT. The full variable domain, completed using reference TRBV29-1 and TRBJ1-6, is SAVISQKPSRDICQRGTSLTIQCQVDSQVTMMFWYRQQPGQSLTLIATANQGSEATYESGFVIDKFPISRPNLTFSTLTVSNMSPEDSSIYLCSVGAGNSPLHFGNGTRLTVT.

This clone has at least ten counts. V is TRBV4-1 and J is TRBJ2-7, with D tentatively TRBD2 (5 bases). CDR3 length: 15 amino acids. The V gene's germline CDR1 is MGHRA and CDR2 YSYEKL. V was trimmed by 1 base and J by 7 bases, leaving 17 bases between them. CDR3 bases: TGCGCCAGCAGCCAAGTATCTAGAGGGCCCGGTGAGCAGTACTTC. As protein: CASSQVSRGPGEQYF.

V and J are TRBV6-5 and TRBJ1-6, with a weak D call TRBD1 (6 bases). V was trimmed by 8 bases and J by 10 bases, leaving 15 bases between them. The germline CDR1 and CDR2 sequences are MNHEY and SVGAGI. This CDR3 has 13 amino acids. The CDR3 DNA reads as TGTGCCAGCGGTACAGCAGGGGAGTCACCCCTCCACTTT. Its protein is CASGTAGESPLHF.

The chain combines TRBV6-1 with TRBJ1-1, with TRBD1 identical over 7 bases. This CDR3 has 14 residues. V trimming: 3 bases; J trimming: 3 bases; junction bases outside the gene matches: 4. Per germline, CDR1 MNHNS and CDR2 SASEGT. CDR3 residues: CASSETGKDTEAFF. The DNA for the CDR3 is TGTGCCAGCAGTGAGACAGGGAAGGACACTGAAGCTTTCTTT.